The 14 T cell receptor beta chains below come from one sample, sequenced in a study of blood T cell repertoires in COVID-19. Repertoires were generated with immunoSEQ multiplex PCR, while TCRdb's copy carries only in-frame clones and drops some. The sample records around 200,000 clones, 89% being singletons. The sequencing sample was made of PBMCs or T cells enriched from blood (not recorded which). The receptors were sampled from a woman between 35 and 50 years old with acute COVID-19.

The rearrangement joins TRBV19 to TRBJ2-2; 8 positions match TRBD1. The CDR3 extends over 15 amino acids. Germline assignment: CDR1 LNHDA and CDR2 SQIVND (reference sequence). V lost 4 bases and J lost 5; bases outside the gene matches: 6. The CDR3 sequence is CASSTQGVGTGELFF. The CDR3, as DNA: TGTGCCAGTAGTACACAGGGGGTAGGAACCGGGGAGCTGTTTTTT.

The rearrangement joins TRBV5-1 to TRBJ2-1; D possibly corresponds to TRBD1 (6 bases). The CDR3 runs to 12 residues. Trimming took off 4 bases at V and 10 bases at J, with 12 bases between the two ends. Per germline, CDR1 SGHRS and CDR2 YFSETQ. The CDR3 nucleotides read TGCGCCAGCAGCCAACCGGGACAAGAGCAGTTCTTC. It encodes CASSQPGQEQFF.

This CDR3 is CASSLMGRGGETQYF. The CDR3 bases are TGTGCCAGCAGCTTAATGGGCAGGGGCGGAGAGACCCAGTACTTC. V and J are TRBV7-3 and TRBJ2-5; a weak D match, TRBD1 (6 bases). Germline CDR1 and CDR2: SGHTA and FQGTGA. The CDR3 runs to 15 residues. The V end was cut by 1 base, the J end by 4 bases, with 13 bases between.

V usage is TRBV7-3 and J usage is TRBJ2-3; 13 bases are a match to TRBD2. The germline CDR1 and CDR2 sequences are SGHTA and FQGTGA. The CDR3 is 17 residues long. With V trimmed by 5 bases and J by 2 bases, 7 bases remained unmatched. This CDR3 is CASSPTGLAGTTDTQYF. CDR3 nucleotides: TGTGCCAGCAGCCCTACGGGACTAGCGGGAACCACAGATACGCAGTATTTT.

The chain carries TRBV4-1 and TRBJ2-7, with a possible D match to TRBD2 (5 bases). Germline CDR1 is MGHRA and CDR2 is YSYEKL. This CDR3 comprises 17 residues. With 1 base removed from V and 0 bases from J, the gap between germline ends came to 16 bases. The CDR3 coding sequence is TGCGCCAGCAGCCAAGTAGCGATTACGACTTCCTCCTACGAGCAGTACTTC. The encoded protein is CASSQVAITTSSYEQYF.

The chain has TRBV7-2 and TRBJ2-7; TRBD2 is a possible D gene (5 bases). CDR3 length equals 13 residues. With 6 bases removed from V and 1 base from J, the gap between germline ends came to 10 bases. The V gene's germline CDR1 is SGHTA and CDR2 FQGNSA. The CDR3 DNA is TGTGCCAGCAGGGGGAGTGAGTCCTACGAGCAGTACTTC. Amino acids: CASRGSESYEQYF.

J is TRBJ2-1 and V is TRBV2; D ambiguous. Germline CDR1 is SNHLY and CDR2 is FYNNEI. Trimming took 2 bases from V and 8 from J, leaving 16 bases between them. This CDR3 spans 15 amino acids. CDR3 loop: CASSESTFELDEQFF. The DNA for the CDR3 is TGTGCCAGCAGTGAAAGCACTTTCGAGTTGGATGAGCAGTTCTTC.

This clone was observed once. The chain recombines TRBV6-2 or TRBV6-3 with TRBJ1-4; a weak D match, TRBD1 (5 bases). Trimming stripped 2 bases from V and 6 bases from J, with 13 bases between. The CDR3 loop spans 15 amino acids. Germline V lookup: CDR1 MNHEY, CDR2 SVGEGT. The CDR3 reads CASSYGQGVYEKLFF. The CDR3 DNA sequence: TGTGCCAGCAGTTACGGGCAGGGTGTTTATGAAAAACTGTTTTTT.

The chain is built from TRBV2 and TRBJ2-3, with D unresolved. The CDR3 runs to 15 residues. V dropped 2 bases and J dropped 0 bases, with 9 bases sitting between them. Looked up from germline, CDR1 is SNHLY and CDR2 is FYNNEI. CDR3: CASSETYPSTDTQYF. CDR3 in DNA: TGTGCCAGCAGTGAAACCTACCCTAGCACAGATACGCAGTATTTT.

The DNA for the CDR3 is TGTGCCAGCAGTGGCCAGAAATTAAACATTCAGTACTTC. Encoded protein: CASSGQKLNIQYF. The rearrangement links TRBV28 to TRBJ2-4; D is unresolved. V lost 5 bases to trimming and J lost 6 bases, with 11 bases between them. The CDR3 is 13 amino acids. The germline V gene has CDR1 MDHEN and CDR2 SYDVKM.

The chain employs TRBV18 and TRBJ2-2, with TRBD2 identical over 8 bases. Germline CDR1 reads KGHSH; CDR2 reads LQKENI. Trimming took 3 bases from V and 5 from J; bases not matched to a gene: 8. The CDR3 has 16 amino acids. In DNA, the CDR3 is TGTGCCAGCTCACCCCAACGGGGGGGGCCTACCGGGGAGCTGTTTTTT. Amino acid sequence: CASSPQRGGPTGELFF.

The chain combines TRBV27 with TRBJ1-1; 8 positions agree with TRBD1. Germline V gene sequence: CDR1 MNHEY, CDR2 SMNVEV (reference sequence). J gave up 5 bases and V 0 bases, and 8 bases lay outside the gene matches. CDR3 length: 16 amino acids. The CDR3: CASSLSGQGAWTEAFF. The CDR3 region has the DNA TGTGCCAGCAGTTTATCGGGCCAGGGGGCCTGGACTGAAGCTTTCTTT.

V and J are TRBV28 and TRBJ2-5, with 13 bases that match TRBD2. CDR3 length: 15 amino acids. Germline-derived CDR1 and CDR2 are MDHEN and SYDVKM. Trimming took 6 bases from V and 5 from J; bases not matched to a gene: 6. CDR3 sequence: CASRRLAGGRETQYF. In DNA, the CDR3 is TGTGCCAGCAGACGACTAGCGGGGGGCCGGGAGACCCAGTACTTC. Using reference TRBV28 and TRBJ2-5 for the parts outside the CDR3, the full variable domain is DVKVTQSSRYLVKRTGEKVFLECVQDMDHENMFWYRQDPGLGLRLIYFSYDVKMKEKGDIPEGYSVSREKKERFSLILESASTNQTSMYLCASRRLAGGRETQYFGPGTRLLVL.

The rearrangement uses TRBV2 and TRBJ1-2, with TRBD1 identical over 8 bases. Germline trimming cut 3 bases from V and 6 bases from J; bases unmatched to any gene: 15. Germline V gene data show CDR1 as SNHLY and CDR2 as FYNNEI. The CDR3 is 17 residues long. CDR3 sequence reads: CASSDPIEQGGLHGYTF. In nucleotides, the CDR3 is TGTGCCAGCAGTGACCCCATCGAACAGGGGGGGCTCCATGGCTACACCTTC.